The 19 T cell receptor beta chains below all came from one sample that was sequenced in a study of post-analysis software for immune sequencing data (dated by TCRdb to the mid-2010s). These TCRs' antigens remain unknown. Preparation of the library involved PCR. For sequencing, an Illumina HiSeq 2500 was employed. To reduce PCR and sequencing biases, unique molecular identifiers were incorporated into the TCR beta cDNA libraries. Using fastp at Q25 and MiXCR, TCRdb reprocessed the public reads and kept productive beta chains. Identical CDR3 proteins give one entry, which carries the most common genes and DNA. This sample is represented by approximately 570,000 distinct CDR3 sequences; 44% of them were singletons. The ten largest clones add up to roughly 1.7% of the sample. Overall study results and their limits: Patients showed significantly higher frequencies than controls for roughly five TRBV segments, among them TRBV5-6, TRBV5-1 and TRBV20-1.

Sequences were obtained from blood. The receptor source for this set is a girl aged 10-17 years with multiple sclerosis.

This chain uses TRBV7-8 with TRBJ1-1, with 7 positions matching TRBD1. This CDR3 is 18 amino acids long. Trimming at V came to 0 bases and at J to 1 base, leaving 11 bases not matched to a gene. CDR1 and CDR2 (germline): SGHVS, FQNEAQ. The CDR3 DNA sequence: TGTGCCAGCAGCTTAGCCACCCGGACAGGCAGGACGAACACTGAAGCTTTCTTT. It is translated as CASSLATRTGRTNTEAFF.

In this sample, this clonotype turned up a few times. The chain couples TRBV20-1 to TRBJ2-7; possibly TRBD2 for D (5 bases). Germline CDR1 and CDR2: DFQATT and SNEGSKA (reference sequence). Trimming removed 2 bases at V and 0 bases at J, with 11 bases between. CDR3 length: 14 residues. CDR3 coding DNA: TGCAGTGCTAGATACACGAGCGGCTCCTACGAGCAGTACTTC. This gives the protein CSARYTSGSYEQYF.

This rearrangement joins TRBV25-1 to TRBJ2-4, with a tentative D call TRBD1 (6 bases). The DNA end is more similar to TRBJ2-7, so the J call may be wrong. This CDR3 comprises 16 residues. The germline V gene encodes CDR1 MGHDK and CDR2 SYGVNS. Here the CDR3 DNA reads TGTGCCAGCAGTTCATCGTACAGGGTCCCTCGAGTCGAGCAGTACTTC. Its translation is CASSSSYRVPRVEQYF.

The CDR3 sequence: CASSQGWDRLNEQYF. The DNA for the CDR3 is TGCGCCAGCAGCCAAGGATGGGACAGGCTCAACGAGCAGTACTTC. The chain employs TRBV4-1 and TRBJ2-7; 8 nucleotides line up with TRBD1. V lost 1 base to trimming and J lost 5 bases; unmatched junction nucleotides: 7. Germline V gene data show CDR1 as MGHRA and CDR2 as YSYEKL. CDR3 length equals 15 residues.

In this sample, this clonotype turned up a few times. The chain employs TRBV6-4 and TRBJ2-7; TRBD1 might be the D (5 bases). The CDR3 length is 14 residues. V lost 8 bases, J lost 4 bases, and 18 bases lay in between. Per germline, CDR1 MRHNA and CDR2 SNTAGT. In nucleotides, the CDR3 is TGTGCCAGCCCCTTTCTGGGGCGAATTTACGAGCAGTACTTC. This encodes CASPFLGRIYEQYF.

The V and J genes are TRBV7-9 and TRBJ2-1, with no clear D. Germline V gives CDR1 SEHNR, CDR2 FQNEAQ (reference sequence). V was cut by 5 bases and J by 2 bases, with 10 bases left in between. The CDR3 has 14 amino acids. The CDR3 bases are TGTGCCAGCAGCCTCGAGACAACCTACAATGAGCAGTTCTTC. It encodes CASSLETTYNEQFF.

The chain employs TRBV7-2 and TRBJ2-3; D is uncertain. CDR3 size: 15 residues. V dropped 5 bases and J dropped 1 base, with 13 bases sitting between them. CDR1 is SGHTA and CDR2 is FQGNSA in the germline V gene. This CDR3 reads CASSRLARGTDTQYF. The CDR3 DNA follows: TGTGCCAGCAGCCGCTTGGCTAGGGGCACAGATACGCAGTATTTT.

The chain links TRBV29-1 to TRBJ2-3, with 11 bases matching TRBD1. The CDR3 has 16 amino acids. Germline CDR1 reads SQVTM; CDR2 reads ANQGSEA. V dropped 5 bases and J dropped 2; count of bases not matched to a gene: 9. The CDR3 DNA sequence: TGCAGCGTTCGCCGGGGACAGGGGGTAACCACAGATACGCAGTATTTT. Amino acid sequence: CSVRRGQGVTTDTQYF.

The chain links TRBV28 to TRBJ1-4, with D hard to call. CDR1 and CDR2 from the germline V gene are MDHEN and SYDVKM. V lost 4 bases to trimming and J lost 1 base, with 16 bases between them. This CDR3 has 17 amino acids. The CDR3 sequence is CASSYDTGYLTNEKLFF. DNA of the CDR3: TGTGCCAGCAGTTACGACACGGGGTACCTAACTAATGAAAAACTGTTTTTT.

This clonotype was counted a few times. The V and J genes are TRBV20-1 and TRBJ1-5; D unclear. The V gene lost 2 bases and the J gene lost 3 bases, with 8 bases spanning the gap. CDR1 is DFQATT and CDR2 is SNEGSKA in the germline V gene (reference sequence). The CDR3 runs 13 residues. The CDR3 reads CSARNSPNQPQHF. The DNA for the CDR3 is TGCAGTGCTAGAAACAGCCCCAATCAGCCCCAGCATTTT.

This clonotype came up a few times. The rearrangement links TRBV5-6 to TRBJ2-7; 7 bases align to TRBD2. V lost 4 bases and J lost 6; bases outside the gene matches: 4. The CDR3 covers 12 residues. In germline, CDR1 is SGHDT, CDR2 YYEEEE. The CDR3 DNA reads TGTGCCAGCAGCCTACCGGGAGGCGAGCAGTACTTC. Translation: CASSLPGGEQYF.

V is TRBV6-2 or TRBV6-3 and J is TRBJ2-1; D may correspond to TRBD1 or TRBD2 (5 bases each). V shed 0 bases and J shed 0 bases, with 9 bases lying between them. The germline V gene encodes CDR1 MNHEY and CDR2 SVGEGT. CDR3 length equals 16 residues. CDR3 sequence (DNA): TGTGCCAGCAGTTACTCATGGGGGAGCTCCTACAATGAGCAGTTCTTC. It translates to CASSYSWGSSYNEQFF.

V and J are TRBV12-3 or TRBV12-4 and TRBJ2-5; D ambiguous. The CDR3 runs to 12 residues. Trimming pared 6 bases from V and 4 bases from J, leaving 9 bases between. In DNA, the CDR3 is TGTGCCAGCAGCCTAATTGCAGAGACCCAGTACTTC. It is translated as CASSLIAETQYF.

The chain uses TRBV7-2 and TRBJ2-3; the match to TRBD2 covers 7 bases. The CDR3 has 16 amino acids. Losses at the gene ends were 0 bases for V and 0 bases for J; bases not matched to a gene: 3. CDR1 is SGHTA, CDR2 FQGNSA, per germline. In DNA, the CDR3 is TGTGCCAGCAGCTTAGCGTCTAGCGGAAGCACAGATACGCAGTATTTT. Translated, it gives CASSLASSGSTDTQYF.

CDR3 DNA sequence: TGTGCCAGCAGCTTAGAGGGGAGGGCACAAGAGACCCAGTTCTTC. Translating gives CASSLEGRAQETQFF. The J gene is TRBJ2-5, the V gene TRBV7-2; TRBD2 matches 7 bases. The J call may not be correct, given that the DNA end is closer to TRBJ2-1. The CDR3 extends over 15 amino acids. CDR1 and CDR2 (germline): SGHTA, FQGNSA.

This clonotype was seen more than once but under ten times. The rearrangement uses TRBV29-1 and TRBJ2-3, with TRBD2 as a possible D gene (5 bases). The CDR3 has 13 amino acids. Germline V gene lookup returns CDR1 SQVTM and CDR2 ANQGSEA. V lost 4 bases and J lost 3, with 11 bases in between. CDR3 bases: TGCAGCGTTGGAAGACTATTGACAGATACGCAGTATTTT. Its protein is CSVGRLLTDTQYF.

Only one count was recorded for this clonotype. The junction does not match germline at one end; this may be a read error. The V and J genes are TRBV2 and TRBJ2-1; 8 nucleotides align to TRBD2. The CDR3 is made up of 15 amino acids. CDR1 is SNHLY, CDR2 FYNNEI, per germline. The CDR3 protein is CASSEVQRGYNERFF. The CDR3 coding sequence is TGTGCCAGCAGTGAAGTCCAGCGGGGGTACAATGAGCGGTTCTTC.

The chain is built from TRBV11-2 and TRBJ2-5; 11 bases fit TRBD2. J lost 5 bases, V lost 4 bases, and 9 bases had no gene match. CDR1 and CDR2 (germline): SGHAT, FQNNGV. The CDR3 is made up of 16 amino acids. The CDR3 sequence is CASSYDTSGGWETQYF. Written as DNA, the CDR3 is TGTGCCAGCAGCTACGATACTAGCGGGGGTTGGGAGACCCAGTACTTC. Drawing the rest from reference TRBV11-2 and TRBJ2-5, the complete variable domain is EAGVAQSPRYKIIEKRQSVAFWCNPISGHATLYWYQQILGQGPKLLIQFQNNGVVDDSQLPKDRFSAERLKGVDSTLKIQPAKLEDSAVYLCASSYDTSGGWETQYFGPGTRLLVL.

This chain links TRBV20-1 with TRBJ2-5; D unresolved. The CDR3 is made up of 13 amino acids. The germline V gene has CDR1 DFQATT and CDR2 SNEGSKA (reference sequence). Trimming cost V 5 bases and J 2 bases, with 12 bases left between them. In nucleotides, the CDR3 is TGCAGTGCTCCGACTGCGCGGCAAGAGACCCAGTACTTC. Its translation: CSAPTARQETQYF.